This T cell receptor (beta chain) originates from a study of neurological immune-mediated disorders (dated by TCRdb to the late 2010s). A note on the overall study: Of the approximately 34 multiple sclerosis patients, some 30 had relapsing-remitting MS and 3 had secondary progressive MS. The cohort comprised about 68 subjects: 15 or so HAM/TSP patients, 35 or so multiple sclerosis patients and approximately 20 healthy controls. The 100 to 110 TCR-beta libraries covered PBMC samples along with longitudinal samples, technical triplicates, and paired sorted CD4+ and CD8+ T-cell subsets. Peripheral blood TCR-beta repertoires from patients with HTLV-I-associated myelopathy (HAM/TSP), patients with multiple sclerosis, and healthy controls were compared in the study using UMI-based sequencing.

Trimming costs V 4 bases and J 9 bases, and their ends lie 10 bases apart. The cysteine opens and the phenylalanine closes a CDR3 of 12 amino acids. The only DNA kept is the CDR3, 36 bases in frame from the first base. CDR1 LNHNV and CDR2 YYDKDF are derived from the germline V gene (reference sequence). cDNA was synthesized by template-switch 5'RACE using a primer with a 10-nucleotide random unique molecular identifier that tagged each TCR transcript. Over 180 million TCR-beta sequences, covering 15-18 subjects, were produced in each sequencing run. The RNeasy kit was used for extraction of total RNA. The KAPA Real-time Library Amplification kit was used to amplify TCR-beta VDJ regions with primers targeting the TCR constant region and the 5'RACE anchor. A first PCR added sample indexes and Illumina adaptors, after which a second PCR increased the library yield. The roughly 650 bp TCR product was size-selected on a 2% E-gel SizeSelection system after Ampure bead purification. Library quality was checked on a Bioanalyzer, concentration was measured with Qubit, and libraries were quantified with the Kapa Library Quantification kit before pooling. An Illumina HiSeq 2500 sequenced the libraries paired-end 2 x 150 bp. To increase sequence diversity, about 23-30% phiX was spiked into each library pool. The paper's processing steps were these. The quality-filtered reads were processed with the UMI-based MiGEC pipeline, whose error correction step removed more than 80% of the raw TCR sequences. VDJ genes were aligned to IMGT germline references, and each clonotype was defined by a unique CDR3 amino acid sequence together with V-J genes. VDJtools evaluated clonal expansion, Shannon diversity and CDR3 relatedness (CalcPairwiseDistances, ClusterSamples); CLCbio workbench built phylogenetic trees. Expanded clones were defined as having at least 8 unique UMIs, based on coefficient-of-variation modelling across technical triplicates. TCRdb's own reprocessing of the public reads used fastp at Q25 and MiXCR and kept productive beta chains. Rows are unified per CDR3 protein, each entry keeping the most common DNA and genes. The V and J calls follow TCRdb's processing rather than the paper's. This sample has 75,000 to 80,000 distinct CDR3 sequences in its table, and 5% to 6% of those were observed once. 2% to 2.5% of the sample is in the top ten clones.

For unsorted PBMC libraries, 2 million PBMCs were used after storage in RNAlater at -80 degrees C until RNA extraction. Multiple sclerosis patients were enrolled in a US clinical protocol evaluating disease progression by magnetic resonance imaging. PBMCs were separated from peripheral blood using Ficoll-Hypaque density gradient centrifugation and then cryopreserved in liquid nitrogen. This clonotype was picked up many times. There is no known antigen for this receptor. Nothing much larger sits one base from this clone, and base qualities are not available. General findings and caveats noted by the study authors: No identical CDR3 amino acid sequences were shared among expanded clones across subjects, suggesting private TCR-beta repertoires in all groups. TCR clonal expansion was highest in HAM/TSP patients and lowest in MS patients, with MS patients falling below even healthy controls. The MS cluster was not associated with any clinical or MRI features, and the authors stated that larger cohorts are needed. In phylogenetic analysis, the repertoires of 18 of 34 MS patients grouped into a cluster of related CDR3 sequences, which suggests a possible signature at the repertoire level.

This sequence was found in a woman in her twenties or thirties with multiple sclerosis. Sample: PBMCs. The V gene is TRBV15 and the J gene is TRBJ2-1; tentative D gene TRBD2, with 6 bases matching. This receptor carries the CDR3 CATSTGRLEQFF. The DNA sequence follows: TGTGCCACCAGCACTGGGAGGCTTGAGCAGTTCTTC.